The entry below gives a single T cell receptor (beta chain) sequence along with its context. This clonotype was seen ten or more times. Its antigen specificity is not known. No base quality values were provided; no much bigger clone lies one nucleotide off. The TCR beta CDR3 regions were amplified from RNA transcripts. The first round of RT-PCR for the TCR CDR3 was performed with the HTBI primer set and the Qiagen OneStep RT-PCR kit. The libraries were constructed in a second round of multiplex PCR and then size-selected and purified. The libraries were sequenced on an Illumina HiSeq2000 using paired-end 100 bp reads. Processing in the source paper ran as follows. SOAPnuke was used to process the raw data, throwing out any read that contained adapters or uncalled bases, had a mean Phred below 15, or lacked an exact constant-primer or identifier match. COPE v1.2.5 was used to merge high-quality paired reads, and clonotypes were defined as unique nucleotide sequences. Clonotypes were aligned to IMGT TRBV, TRBD and TRBJ reference segments using MiTCR v1.1. Only V-J combinations with frequency above 0.0001, covering 99.2% of repertoires, were analysed. A TCS score was defined as the ratio of F50 (clonal expansion) to E x V (chaos), with BLOSUM62-based TCRdist applied between CDR3 peptides within each V-J. Welch's t-statistics and random forest reduced approximately 520 V-J features to around 14, which were used in a naive Bayes classifier (R e1071). TCRdb cleaned the public reads at Q25 with fastp, built clones with MiXCR and kept in-frame beta chains. Each entry is one CDR3 protein sequence, shown with its most common DNA and genes. These V and J calls are TCRdb output, not the study's own analysis. This sample lists around 700,000 distinct CDR3 sequences; 15% to 20% were detected once. The biggest ten clones account for over 15% of the sample.

The hyperthyroidism patients were between 18 and 65 years old and newly diagnosed, with a disease duration of less than 2 months. Exclusion was applied to patients with uncontrolled infections, other autoimmune diseases, pregnancy or lactation. Diagnoses relied on clinical symptoms, serum thyroxine and TRAb, thyroid ultrasound and orbital computed tomography. Blood from progressor patients was collected at the time of first diagnosis with hyperthyroidism, before any ophthalmopathy symptoms had appeared. PBMCs were isolated from 10 ml of fresh peripheral blood by Ficoll-Paque density gradient centrifugation. Progressor patients were first diagnosed with Graves' hyperthyroidism and then developed ophthalmopathy during follow-up. Total RNA was extracted using Trizol reagent, and RNA quality was assessed on an Agilent 2100 Bioanalyzer. The data belong to a study of T cells in Graves' hyperthyroidism and ophthalmopathy (dated by TCRdb to the late 2010s). With regard to the full study: Peripheral blood was sampled at the time of initial diagnosis, prior to any treatment. Prospective prediction of ophthalmopathy was tested in an independent validation cohort consisting of about 19 hyperthyroidism patients and some 16 patients who later progressed to ophthalmopathy. A discovery cohort of about a hundred patients, about 40 with Graves' ophthalmopathy and under 60 with stable Graves' hyperthyroidism, was used to find distinguishing TCR V-J signatures. After blood sampling, hyperthyroidism patients were treated with methimazole at a starting dose of 30 mg daily, and ophthalmopathy patients were treated with high-dose intravenous methylprednisolone. According to the paper, TCR Vbeta CDR3 sequencing was carried out on 135 peripheral blood samples, which came from approximately 43 ophthalmopathy, around 75 hyperthyroidism and roughly 17 progressor patients. The 100 or so discovery patients were randomly split 7:3 into training and test sets. The study also compared thyroid tissue and blood T-cell repertoires from a handful of Graves' hyperthyroidism patients. Findings and caveats that apply to the study as a whole: Ophthalmopathy was separated from stable hyperthyroidism by a 13 V-J signature model, with about 86% sensitivity and approximately 84% specificity obtained in cross-validation and 80%/75% obtained in testing. Most expanded thyroid clonotypes (frequency above 0.001) were also detected in blood, suggesting blood repertoires may reflect thyroid immune responses. In validation, the model predicted progression to ophthalmopathy a median of approximately 6.3 months before onset, with roughly 68% sensitivity and 72.22% specificity. Sample size was not statistically predetermined, and investigators were not blinded to group allocation.

From its cysteine to its phenylalanine, the CDR3 spans 14 amino acids. Solely the CDR3 DNA is kept, with 42 bases framed from the first base. V is clipped by 0 bases and J by 2 bases, and the sequence between their germline boundaries is 8 bases long. Looking up the germline V gene yields CDR1 SGDLS and CDR2 YYNGEE. This TCR was recovered from a woman between 50 and 59 years old with Graves' hyperthyroidism that later progressed to Graves' ophthalmopathy. The chain is made from TRBV9 and TRBJ1-2; a tentative D match to TRBD1 spans 6 bases. Sequenced material: blood. Here the CDR3 is given as CASSVDRENYGYTF. The DNA sequence is TGTGCCAGCAGCGTAGACAGGGAAAACTATGGCTACACCTTC.